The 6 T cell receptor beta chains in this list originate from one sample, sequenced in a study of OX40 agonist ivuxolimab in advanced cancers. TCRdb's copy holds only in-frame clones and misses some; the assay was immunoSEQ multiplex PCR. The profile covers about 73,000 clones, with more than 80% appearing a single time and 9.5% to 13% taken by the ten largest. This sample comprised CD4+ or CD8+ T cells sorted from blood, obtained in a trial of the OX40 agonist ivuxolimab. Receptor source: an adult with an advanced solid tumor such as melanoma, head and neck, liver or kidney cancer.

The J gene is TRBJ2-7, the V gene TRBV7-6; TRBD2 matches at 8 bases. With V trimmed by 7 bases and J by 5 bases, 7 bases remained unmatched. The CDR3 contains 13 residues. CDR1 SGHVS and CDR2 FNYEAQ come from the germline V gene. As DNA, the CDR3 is TGTGCCAGCACCGACACCGGGGGGGACGAGCAGTACTTC. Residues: CASTDTGGDEQYF.

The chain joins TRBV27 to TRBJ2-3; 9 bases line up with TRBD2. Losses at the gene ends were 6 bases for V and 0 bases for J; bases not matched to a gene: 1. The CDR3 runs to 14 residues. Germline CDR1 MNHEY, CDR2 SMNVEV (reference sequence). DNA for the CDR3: TGTGCCAGCAGGCTAGCGGGAAGCACAGATACGCAGTATTTT. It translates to CASRLAGSTDTQYF.

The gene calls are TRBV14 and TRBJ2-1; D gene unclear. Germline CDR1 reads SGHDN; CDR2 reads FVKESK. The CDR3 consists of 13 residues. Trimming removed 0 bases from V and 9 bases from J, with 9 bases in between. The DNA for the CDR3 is TGTGCCAGCAGCCAAGATATCGGTACTGAGCAGTTCTTC. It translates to CASSQDIGTEQFF.

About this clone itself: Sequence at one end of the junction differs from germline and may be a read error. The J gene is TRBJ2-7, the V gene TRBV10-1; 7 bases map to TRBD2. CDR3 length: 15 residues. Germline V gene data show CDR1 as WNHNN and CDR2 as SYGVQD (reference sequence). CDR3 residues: CTSGSSGGQRGEQYF. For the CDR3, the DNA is TGCACCAGCGGATCTAGCGGCGGGCAAAGGGGTGAGCAGTACTTC.

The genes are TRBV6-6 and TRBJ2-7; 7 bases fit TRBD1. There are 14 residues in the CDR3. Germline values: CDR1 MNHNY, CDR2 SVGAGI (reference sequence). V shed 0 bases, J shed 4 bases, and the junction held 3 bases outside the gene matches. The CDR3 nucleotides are TGTGCCAGCAGTTACTCAGGGGACAGTTACGAGCAGTACTTC. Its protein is CASSYSGDSYEQYF.

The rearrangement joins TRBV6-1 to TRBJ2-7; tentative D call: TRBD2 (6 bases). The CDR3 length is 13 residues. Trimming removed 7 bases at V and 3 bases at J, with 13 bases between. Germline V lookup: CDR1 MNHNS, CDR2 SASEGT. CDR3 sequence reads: CASKVKGLYEQYF. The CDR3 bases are TGTGCCAGCAAGGTCAAGGGACTCTACGAGCAGTACTTC.